These 29 T cell receptor beta chains were sequenced from one sample in a study of blood T cell repertoires in COVID-19. Sequencing was performed with immunoSEQ multiplex PCR; in TCRdb, only in-frame clones are kept and a portion is missing. The top ten clones hold more than 3% of a sample with about 95,000 clones, around 86% of them seen once. Sample: peripheral blood. All receptors derive from a woman aged 70-85 years with acute or convalescent COVID-19.

V is TRBV4-1 and J is TRBJ2-5, with TRBD2 as a possible D gene (6 bases). The CDR3 is made up of 19 amino acids. Germline values: CDR1 MGHRA, CDR2 YSYEKL. V lost 1 base and J lost 1, with 22 bases in between. CDR3 in amino acids: CASSQGASVLGRFQETQYF. The CDR3 DNA sequence: TGCGCCAGCAGCCAAGGGGCTAGCGTCCTAGGGAGGTTCCAAGAGACCCAGTACTTC.

The chain has TRBV19 and TRBJ1-5; weak D call: TRBD1 (5 bases). The ends were cut back, 7 bases at V and 6 bases at J, with 16 bases in the middle. The CDR3 is made up of 14 amino acids. Germline CDR1 reads LNHDA; CDR2 reads SQIVND (reference sequence). CDR3 region: CASIQVGGAQPQHF. In nucleotides, the CDR3 is TGTGCCAGTATTCAGGTCGGGGGTGCTCAGCCCCAGCATTTT.

The V gene is TRBV11-2, the J gene TRBJ1-3; a weak D match, TRBD1 (6 bases). The germline V gene encodes CDR1 SGHAT and CDR2 FQNNGV. This CDR3 comprises 15 residues. V dropped 5 bases and J dropped 0 bases, with 11 bases sitting between them. This chain's CDR3 is CASSNRVGSGNTIYF. The CDR3 nucleotides are TGTGCCAGCAGCAACAGGGTAGGCTCTGGAAACACCATATATTTT.

The CDR3 region has the DNA TGCGCCAGCAGCGATTGGGGTTTCCGGGACTCCTACACAGATACGCAGTATTTT. Its protein is CASSDWGFRDSYTDTQYF. V usage is TRBV5-1 and J usage is TRBJ2-3, with D perhaps TRBD2 (6 bases). The ends were cut back, 4 bases at V and 2 bases at J, with 23 bases in the middle. The CDR3 is 18 amino acids. Germline CDR1 SGHRS, CDR2 YFSETQ.

The chain links TRBV2 to TRBJ1-5; maybe TRBD1 (5 bases). Germline assignment: CDR1 SNHLY and CDR2 FYNNEI. There are 13 residues in the CDR3. V was trimmed by 4 bases and J by 1 base, leaving 5 bases between them. The CDR3 DNA sequence: TGTGCCAGCAGTGCAGGGAGCAATCAGCCCCAGCATTTT. This gives the protein CASSAGSNQPQHF.

This chain connects TRBV2 to TRBJ2-7; unclear D gene. Trimming took off 4 bases at V and 7 bases at J, with 8 bases between the two ends. The V gene's germline CDR1 is SNHLY and CDR2 FYNNEI. The CDR3 runs 11 residues. The CDR3 spells CASSGEAEQYV. CDR3 nucleotide sequence: TGTGCCAGCAGTGGCGAAGCGGAGCAGTACGTC.

J is TRBJ1-1 and V is TRBV5-6; D may be TRBD1 (5 bases). Trimming shortened V by 4 bases and J by 0 bases, and 13 bases separated the two germline ends. CDR1 SGHDT and CDR2 YYEEEE come from the germline V gene. This CDR3 contains 15 residues. CDR3 amino acids: CASSTTTVMNTEAFF. CDR3 bases: TGTGCCAGCAGCACCACGACAGTCATGAACACTGAAGCTTTCTTT.

This clone was counted once. The J gene is TRBJ2-6, the V gene TRBV28; 13 positions match TRBD2. The CDR3 is made up of 20 amino acids. CDR1 is MDHEN, CDR2 SYDVKM, per germline. The junction had 9 bases not matched to a gene; V was cut back by 2 bases and J by 2 bases. CDR3 nucleotide sequence: TGTGCCAGCAGTTTAGGGACTAGCGGGACTACTGTGGCTGGGGCCAACGTCCTGACTTTC. It specifies CASSLGTSGTTVAGANVLTF.

V and J are TRBV18 and TRBJ2-1; 10 bases fit TRBD2. The V gene end was trimmed by 4 bases and the J gene end by 6 bases; junction bases not matched to a gene: 6. The CDR3 consists of 15 residues. Germline lookup yields CDR1 KGHSH and CDR2 LQKENI. In DNA, the CDR3 is TGTGCCAGCTCACTAGTACTAGCGGGATCCAATGAGCAGTTCTTC. Residues: CASSLVLAGSNEQFF. The variable domain in full, with the rest retrieved from reference TRBV18 and TRBJ2-1, is NAGVMQNPRHLVRRRGQEARLRCSPMKGHSHVYWYRQLPEEGLKFMVYLQKENIIDESGMPKERFSAEFPKEGPSILRIQQVVRGDSAAYFCASSLVLAGSNEQFFGPGTRLTVL.

The genes are TRBV30 and TRBJ1-2, with D perhaps TRBD1 (6 bases). From germline, CDR1 is GTSNPN and CDR2 SVGIG (reference sequence). This CDR3 has 16 amino acids. V lost 4 bases and J lost 2, with 20 bases in between. CDR3 in amino acids: CAWTRRGGGTNYGYTF. CDR3 coding DNA: TGTGCCTGGACCCGAAGAGGGGGGGGAACGAACTATGGCTACACCTTC. Full variable domain (outside the CDR3, taken from reference TRBV30 and TRBJ1-2): SQTIHQWPATLVQPVGSPLSLECTVEGTSNPNLYWYRQAAGRGLQLLFYSVGIGQISSEVPQNLSASRPQDRQFILSSKKLLLSDSGFYLCAWTRRGGGTNYGYTFGSGTRLTVV.

The CDR3 sequence is CASSQETGWGTEAFF. The CDR3 nucleotides read TGTGCCAGCAGCCAAGAAACAGGGTGGGGTACTGAAGCTTTCTTT. V is TRBV6-4 and J is TRBJ1-1; D might be TRBD1 (6 bases). Germline V lookup: CDR1 MRHNA, CDR2 SNTAGT. Trimming took 6 bases from V and 5 from J, leaving 19 bases between them. The CDR3 extends over 15 amino acids.

The chain links TRBV5-5 to TRBJ1-3; D gene uncertain. With 4 bases removed from V and 2 bases from J, the gap between germline ends came to 13 bases. Germline V gene sequence: CDR1 SGHKS, CDR2 YYEKEE (reference sequence). This CDR3 is built from 15 residues. In nucleotides, the CDR3 is TGTGCCAGCAGCACGACAAGATACCCTGGAAACACCATATATTTT. Amino acids: CASSTTRYPGNTIYF.

The chain employs TRBV7-9 and TRBJ1-2; no clear D. CDR3 length equals 14 residues. Looked up from germline, CDR1 is SEHNR and CDR2 is FQNEAQ (reference sequence). The V end lost 2 bases, the J end lost 4 bases, and 11 bases lay between the germline ends. The CDR3 sequence: CASSLMEDGYGYTF. CDR3 bases: TGTGCCAGCAGCTTAATGGAGGACGGCTATGGCTACACCTTC. Filled out from reference TRBV7-9 and TRBJ1-2, the complete variable domain reads DTGVSQNPRHKITKRGQNVTFRCDPISEHNRLYWYRQTLGQGPEFLTYFQNEAQLEKSRLLSDRFSAERPKGSFSTLEIQRTEQGDSAMYLCASSLMEDGYGYTFGSGTRLTVV.

This chain joins TRBV28 and TRBJ1-4, with TRBD1 matching over 7 bases. The CDR3 has 15 amino acids. V shed 5 bases and J 8 bases; nucleotides not matched to a gene: 11. Germline V gene data show CDR1 as MDHEN and CDR2 as SYDVKM. CDR3 nucleotide sequence: TGTGCCAGCAGTGTCCCCTCAGGGGGTCAAGAAAAACTGTTTTTT. It is translated as CASSVPSGGQEKLFF.

The rearrangement uses TRBV10-3 and TRBJ2-1; the match to TRBD2 covers 10 bases. Trimming took 11 bases from V and 7 from J; bases not matched to a gene: 14. This CDR3 is built from 15 residues. Germline CDR1 ENHRY, CDR2 SYGVKD. CDR3 region: CAAHSPTSGINEQFF. The CDR3 nucleotides read TGTGCCGCGCACTCTCCTACTAGCGGGATTAATGAGCAGTTCTTC.

V is TRBV28 and J is TRBJ1-6, with D perhaps matching TRBD1 (5 bases). Looked up from germline, CDR1 is MDHEN and CDR2 is SYDVKM. Trimming took off 2 bases at V and 3 bases at J, with 14 bases between the two ends. The CDR3 runs to 17 residues. The CDR3 sequence is CASSLGAGGNYNSPLHF. In DNA form, the CDR3 reads TGTGCCAGCAGTTTAGGTGCGGGGGGGAACTATAATTCACCCCTCCACTTT.

The rearrangement uses TRBV30 and TRBJ1-4; 12 bases are a match to TRBD1. The CDR3 contains 16 residues. V lost 1 base, J lost 3 bases, and 3 bases stayed unmatched. Germline V CDR1 and CDR2: GTSNPN, SVGIG (reference sequence). In DNA form, the CDR3 reads TGTGCCTGGAGTGGGGACAGGGGGCGGCCTAATGAAAAACTGTTTTTT. Its protein is CAWSGDRGRPNEKLFF.

The chain uses TRBV4-1 and TRBJ2-7; the match to TRBD1 covers 7 bases. Germline CDR1 and CDR2: MGHRA and YSYEKL. There are 14 residues in the CDR3. The trim removed 4 bases at V and 5 bases at J, leaving 8 bases unmatched. The CDR3 loop is CASSPYDRAHEQYF. The CDR3 nucleotides are TGCGCCAGCAGCCCTTACGACAGGGCCCACGAGCAGTACTTC.

This clone was detected only once. The chain employs TRBV19 and TRBJ2-2; D might be TRBD1 (5 bases). V was trimmed by 10 bases and J by 2 bases, leaving 26 bases between them. The CDR3 has 18 amino acids. Germline assignment: CDR1 LNHDA and CDR2 SQIVND (reference sequence). CDR3 DNA: TGTGCCACTAGGGGTAGGGGTGGATCGAATTTAAACACCGGGGAGCTGTTTTTT. Translation gives CATRGRGGSNLNTGELFF.

The chain is built from TRBV7-2 and TRBJ2-1, with 10 positions matching TRBD2. Germline lookup yields CDR1 SGHTA and CDR2 FQGNSA. The CDR3 covers 14 residues. Unmatched junction bases numbered 4, after V lost 5 bases and J lost 6 bases. The CDR3 nucleotides are TGTGCCAGCAGCCCGAGACTAGCGGGCAATGAGCAGTTCTTC. Encoded protein: CASSPRLAGNEQFF.

V gene TRBV18 combines with J gene TRBJ1-5; no clear D gene. Trimming took 5 bases from V and 2 from J, leaving 7 bases between them. This CDR3 contains 13 residues. The V gene's germline CDR1 is KGHSH and CDR2 LQKENI. Written as DNA, the CDR3 is TGTGCCAGCTCAGAGGGTGGCAATCAGCCCCAGCATTTT. Translated, it gives CASSEGGNQPQHF.

This rearrangement joins TRBV6-5 to TRBJ2-3, with a weak D call TRBD2 (5 bases). With 7 bases removed from V and 2 bases from J, the gap between germline ends came to 16 bases. CDR1 MNHEY and CDR2 SVGAGI come from the germline V gene. The CDR3 is made up of 15 amino acids. DNA for the CDR3: TGTGCCAGCAAAACCCTCAGGACTTTCACAGATACGCAGTATTTT. Translated: CASKTLRTFTDTQYF.

V usage is TRBV28 and J usage is TRBJ2-1, with TRBD2 matching 13 bases. CDR1 and CDR2 from the germline V gene are MDHEN and SYDVKM. The CDR3 contains 17 residues. The ends lost 2 bases at V and 8 bases at J; junction bases unmatched: 9. The CDR3 loop is CASSLVRTSGSGYEQFF. For the CDR3, the DNA is TGTGCCAGCAGTTTAGTCCGGACTAGCGGGAGTGGGTATGAGCAGTTCTTC.

This chain connects TRBV7-9 to TRBJ1-3; D remains ambiguous. CDR3 length: 15 residues. Deletions cut 1 base from V and 1 base from J, with 8 bases between. Germline V gene data show CDR1 as SEHNR and CDR2 as FQNEAQ (reference sequence). The CDR3: CASSLVTGSGNTIYF. CDR3 sequence (DNA): TGTGCCAGCAGCTTAGTTACGGGTTCTGGAAACACCATATATTTT.

The chain carries TRBV7-9 and TRBJ2-1; 8 bases fit TRBD2. V shed 6 bases and J 1 base; nucleotides not matched to a gene: 5. Germline V CDR1 and CDR2: SEHNR, FQNEAQ (reference sequence). The CDR3 contains 15 residues. The CDR3 DNA is TGTGCCAGCAGTCCTCCGGGAGGGTCCTACAATGAGCAGTTCTTC. This sequence encodes CASSPPGGSYNEQFF.

The chain joins TRBV28 to TRBJ2-3; D unresolved. Trimming left V 5 bases short and J 0 bases short, with 6 bases between. The CDR3 covers 13 residues. CDR1 is MDHEN and CDR2 is SYDVKM in the germline V gene. CDR3 in amino acids: CASSPPSTDTQYF. The CDR3 DNA is TGTGCCAGCAGTCCCCCTAGCACAGATACGCAGTATTTT.

V is TRBV5-1 and J is TRBJ1-6; maybe TRBD1 (5 bases). CDR1 is SGHRS and CDR2 is YFSETQ in the germline V gene. There are 15 residues in the CDR3. Trimming pared 4 bases from V and 2 bases from J, leaving 10 bases between. CDR3 nucleotides: TGCGCCAGCAGCGACGACAGCGCCTATAATTCACCCCTCCACTTT. Translating gives CASSDDSAYNSPLHF.

The genes are TRBV7-2 and TRBJ2-2; D possibly corresponds to TRBD2 (8 bases). The V end lost 5 bases, the J end lost 11 bases, and 21 bases lay between the germline ends. The CDR3 contains 15 residues. Germline V gene data show CDR1 as SGHTA and CDR2 as FQGNSA. CDR3 loop: CASSPAGDSLPELFF. CDR3 bases: TGTGCCAGCAGCCCAGCGGGGGACAGCCTGCCTGAGCTGTTTTTT.

This rearrangement joins TRBV19 to TRBJ1-6, with D perhaps TRBD1 (5 bases). Germline V gene sequence: CDR1 LNHDA, CDR2 SQIVND (reference sequence). The CDR3 has 16 amino acids. Trimming left V 5 bases short and J 7 bases short, with 18 bases between. CDR3: CASSLLPAGTNSPLHF. The CDR3 DNA reads as TGTGCCAGTAGTCTCCTCCCGGCGGGGACCAATTCACCCCTCCACTTT.